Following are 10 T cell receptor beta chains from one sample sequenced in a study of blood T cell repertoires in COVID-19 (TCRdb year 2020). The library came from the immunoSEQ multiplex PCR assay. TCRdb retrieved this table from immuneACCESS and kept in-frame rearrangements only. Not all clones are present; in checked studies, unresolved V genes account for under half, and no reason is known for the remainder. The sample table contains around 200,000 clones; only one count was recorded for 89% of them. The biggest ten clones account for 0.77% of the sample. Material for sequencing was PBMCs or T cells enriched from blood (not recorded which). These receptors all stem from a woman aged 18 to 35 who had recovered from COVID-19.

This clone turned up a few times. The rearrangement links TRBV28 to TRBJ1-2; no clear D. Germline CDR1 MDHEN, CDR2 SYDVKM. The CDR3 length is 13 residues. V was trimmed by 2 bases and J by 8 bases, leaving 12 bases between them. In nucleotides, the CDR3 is TGTGCCAGCAGTTTAATCGGTAGTTCGGGCTACACCTTC. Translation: CASSLIGSSGYTF.

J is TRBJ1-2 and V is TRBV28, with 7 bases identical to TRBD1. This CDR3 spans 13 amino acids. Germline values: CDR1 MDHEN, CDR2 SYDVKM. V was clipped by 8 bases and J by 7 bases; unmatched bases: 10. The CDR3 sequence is CASRQAQGVGYTF. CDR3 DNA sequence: TGTGCCAGCCGACAGGCTCAGGGGGTTGGCTACACCTTC.

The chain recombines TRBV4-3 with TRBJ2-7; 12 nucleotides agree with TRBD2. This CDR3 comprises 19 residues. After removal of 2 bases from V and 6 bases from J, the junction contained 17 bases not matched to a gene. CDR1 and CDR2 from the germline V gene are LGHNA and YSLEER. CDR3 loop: CASSQSGTGKGLAGSEQYF. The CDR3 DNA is TGCGCCAGCAGCCAATCCGGGACAGGGAAAGGACTAGCGGGGTCCGAGCAGTACTTC.

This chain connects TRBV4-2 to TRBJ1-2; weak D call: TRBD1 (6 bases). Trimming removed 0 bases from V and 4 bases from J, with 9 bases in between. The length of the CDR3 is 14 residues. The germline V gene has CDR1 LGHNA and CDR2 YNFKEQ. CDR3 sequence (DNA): TGTGCCAGCAGCCAAGAGGGGGCCAGCTATGGCTACACCTTC. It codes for CASSQEGASYGYTF.

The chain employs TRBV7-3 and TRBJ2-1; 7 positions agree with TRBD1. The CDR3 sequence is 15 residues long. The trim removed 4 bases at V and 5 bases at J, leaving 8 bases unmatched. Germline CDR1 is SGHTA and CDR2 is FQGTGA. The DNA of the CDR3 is TGTGCCAGCAGCTCACCGGGACAGTTTAACAATGAGCAGTTCTTC. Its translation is CASSSPGQFNNEQFF. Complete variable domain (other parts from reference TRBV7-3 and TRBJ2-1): GAGVSQTPSNKVTEKGKYVELRCDPISGHTALYWYRQSLGQGPEFLIYFQGTGAADDSGLPNDRFFAVRPEGSVSTLKIQRTERGDSAVYLCASSSPGQFNNEQFFGPGTRLTVL.

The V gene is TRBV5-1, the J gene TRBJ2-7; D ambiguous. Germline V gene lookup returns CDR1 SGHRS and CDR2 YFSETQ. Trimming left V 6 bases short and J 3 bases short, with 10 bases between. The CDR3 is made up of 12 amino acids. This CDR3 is CASTSENYEQYF. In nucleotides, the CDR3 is TGCGCCAGCACCTCTGAGAACTACGAGCAGTACTTC. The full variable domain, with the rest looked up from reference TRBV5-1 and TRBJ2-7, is KAGVTQTPRYLIKTRGQQVTLSCSPISGHRSVSWYQQTPGQGLQFLFEYFSETQRNKGNFPGRFSGRQFSNSRSEMNVSTLELGDSALYLCASTSENYEQYFGPGTRLTVT.

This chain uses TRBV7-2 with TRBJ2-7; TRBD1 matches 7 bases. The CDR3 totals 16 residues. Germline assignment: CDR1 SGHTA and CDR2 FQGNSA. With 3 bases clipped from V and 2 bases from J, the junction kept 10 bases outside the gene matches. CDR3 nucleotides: TGTGCCAGCAGCTTTGTTATCGGGACAGACGCCTACGAGCAGTACTTC. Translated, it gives CASSFVIGTDAYEQYF.

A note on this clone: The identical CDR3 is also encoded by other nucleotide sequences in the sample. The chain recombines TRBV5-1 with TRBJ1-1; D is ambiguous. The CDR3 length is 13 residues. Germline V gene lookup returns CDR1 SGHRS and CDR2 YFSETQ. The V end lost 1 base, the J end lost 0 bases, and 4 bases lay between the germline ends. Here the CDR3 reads CASSLRVNTEAFF. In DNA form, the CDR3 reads TGCGCCAGCAGCTTGAGAGTGAACACTGAAGCTTTCTTT.

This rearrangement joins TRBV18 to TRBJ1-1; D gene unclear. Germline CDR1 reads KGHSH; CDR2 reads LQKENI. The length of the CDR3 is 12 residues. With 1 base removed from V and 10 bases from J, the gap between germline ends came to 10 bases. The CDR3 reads CASSPRRESAFF. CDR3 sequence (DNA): TGTGCCAGCTCACCACGGAGGGAGTCAGCTTTCTTT.

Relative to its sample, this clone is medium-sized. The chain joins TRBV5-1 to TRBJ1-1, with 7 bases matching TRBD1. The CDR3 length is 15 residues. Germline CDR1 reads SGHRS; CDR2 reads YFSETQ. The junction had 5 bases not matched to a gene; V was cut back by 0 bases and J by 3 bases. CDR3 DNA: TGCGCCAGCAGCTTGGAAGGCAGGGGGTACACTGAAGCTTTCTTT. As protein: CASSLEGRGYTEAFF.